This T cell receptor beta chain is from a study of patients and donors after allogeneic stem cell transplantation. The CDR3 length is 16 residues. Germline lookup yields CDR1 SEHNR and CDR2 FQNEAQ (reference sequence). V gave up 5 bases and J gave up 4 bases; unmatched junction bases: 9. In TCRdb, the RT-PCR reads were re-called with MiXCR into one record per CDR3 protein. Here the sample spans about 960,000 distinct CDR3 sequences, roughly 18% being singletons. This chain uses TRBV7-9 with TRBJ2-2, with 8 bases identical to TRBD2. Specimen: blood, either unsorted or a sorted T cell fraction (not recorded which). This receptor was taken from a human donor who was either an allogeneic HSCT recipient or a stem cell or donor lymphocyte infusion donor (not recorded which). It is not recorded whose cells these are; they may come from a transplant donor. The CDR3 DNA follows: TGTGCCAGCAGCCCGGGCCGGGGGGGCCCCACCGGGGAGCTGTTTTTT. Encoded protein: CASSPGRGGPTGELFF.